Listed below are T cell receptor beta chains from one sample, sequenced in a study of beta chain features in type 1 diabetes. Method: immunoSEQ multiplex PCR; TCRdb's copy keeps in-frame clones and lacks some. The profile shows about 41,000 clones, approximately 61% of them singletons. The sequenced material came from Tregs from blood. All receptors derive from a man between 25 and 39 years old with type 1 diabetes. Some clones in this sample may be carry-over from other donors' samples. Each CDR3 is given with its conserved first and last residue. The D gene is left open where the match is weak. The size field is filled for only some rows; it gives once, few, many or a size class.

abundance: NA; d_gene: NA; j_gene: TRBJ2-7; v_gene: TRBV7-2; CDR3nt: TGTGCCAGCACAGCACGGGCGGGTAGCTCCTACGAGCAGTACTTC; CDR3aa: CASTARAGSSYEQYF
abundance: NA; d_gene: NA; j_gene: TRBJ2-2; v_gene: TRBV7-2; CDR3nt: TGTGCCAGCAGCTTAGTCGGACTTAACACCGGGGAGCTGTTTTTT; CDR3aa: CASSLVGLNTGELFF
abundance: NA; d_gene: NA; j_gene: TRBJ2-1; v_gene: TRBV30; CDR3nt: TGTGCCTGGAGCGGGGGTCAGAATGAGCAGTTCTTC; CDR3aa: CAWSGGQNEQFF
abundance: once; d_gene: NA; j_gene: TRBJ2-5; v_gene: TRBV18; CDR3nt: TGTGCCAGCTCGCCAACGGGGGAGACCCAGTACTTC; CDR3aa: CASSPTGETQYF
abundance: NA; d_gene: NA; j_gene: TRBJ2-7; v_gene: TRBV10-2; CDR3nt: TGCGCCAGCAGTGGATCAGGGGTCGAGCAGTACTTC; CDR3aa: CASSGSGVEQYF
abundance: few; d_gene: NA; j_gene: TRBJ2-3; v_gene: TRBV5-1; CDR3nt: TGCGCCAGCAGCTTGGCGTACGGACAAGATACGCAGTATTTT; CDR3aa: CASSLAYGQDTQYF
abundance: NA; d_gene: NA; j_gene: TRBJ2-7; v_gene: TRBV7-2; CDR3nt: TGTGCCAGCAGCTTAGGTGATCTACGCGAGCAGTACTTC; CDR3aa: CASSLGDLREQYF
abundance: few; d_gene: NA; j_gene: TRBJ1-2; v_gene: TRBV7-9; CDR3nt: TGTGCCAGCAGCTTAGCGGATACAGAAAACTATGGCTACACCTTC; CDR3aa: CASSLADTENYGYTF
abundance: NA; d_gene: TRBD2; j_gene: TRBJ2-1; v_gene: TRBV9; CDR3nt: TGTGCCAGCAGCCCTCGGGACTACGCTAATGAGCAGTTCTTC; CDR3aa: CASSPRDYANEQFF
abundance: once; d_gene: TRBD1; j_gene: TRBJ1-2; v_gene: TRBV28; CDR3nt: TGTGCCAGCAGTCTCACAGGGGACTATGGCTACACCTTC; CDR3aa: CASSLTGDYGYTF
abundance: NA; d_gene: NA; j_gene: TRBJ1-4; v_gene: TRBV15; CDR3nt: TGTGCCACCAGCAGAGATACAGGGCAGCGCAATGAAAAACTGTTTTTT; CDR3aa: CATSRDTGQRNEKLFF
abundance: NA; d_gene: NA; j_gene: TRBJ1-3; v_gene: TRBV7-2; CDR3nt: TGTGCCAGCAGCCTTGGGTTTGCGGGCACCATATATTTT; CDR3aa: CASSLGFAGTIYF
abundance: few; d_gene: TRBD1; j_gene: TRBJ2-7; v_gene: TRBV6-6; CDR3nt: TGTGCCAGCAGTTACCCCAACAGGGGAACCTACGAGCAGTACTTC; CDR3aa: CASSYPNRGTYEQYF
abundance: NA; d_gene: TRBD1; j_gene: TRBJ1-2; v_gene: TRBV7-9; CDR3nt: TGTGCCAGCAGCAAACAGGGGACCGGGGGCTACACCTTC; CDR3aa: CASSKQGTGGYTF
abundance: few; d_gene: TRBD1; j_gene: TRBJ2-1; v_gene: TRBV6-1; CDR3nt: TGTGCCAGCCTTTTGGACAGGGCCTCCTACAATGAGCAGTTCTTC; CDR3aa: CASLLDRASYNEQFF
abundance: NA; d_gene: NA; j_gene: TRBJ2-2; v_gene: TRBV2; CDR3nt: TGTGCCAGCAGGATGCTGCGGGGAGACACCGGGGAGCTGTTTTTT; CDR3aa: CASRMLRGDTGELFF
abundance: NA; d_gene: NA; j_gene: TRBJ1-5; v_gene: TRBV6-1; CDR3nt: TGTGCCAGCAGTGAACTGGCCGGGGTCAATCAGCCCCAGCATTTT; CDR3aa: CASSELAGVNQPQHF
abundance: NA; d_gene: TRBD2; j_gene: TRBJ2-7; v_gene: TRBV18; CDR3nt: TGTGCCAGCTCACCCGGACTAGCGGGGGCCCACGAGCAGTACTTC; CDR3aa: CASSPGLAGAHEQYF
abundance: NA; d_gene: TRBD1; j_gene: TRBJ1-1; v_gene: TRBV7-8; CDR3nt: TGTGCCAGCAGCTTAGAGGGGGCTACTGAAGCTTTCTTT; CDR3aa: CASSLEGATEAFF
abundance: NA; d_gene: NA; j_gene: TRBJ2-5; v_gene: TRBV21-1; CDR3nt: TGTGCCAGCAGCAAAGCGCTAAGGGGGACCCAGTACTTC; CDR3aa: CASSKALRGTQYF
abundance: NA; d_gene: NA; j_gene: TRBJ2-7; v_gene: TRBV6-1; CDR3nt: TGTGCCAGCAGTGGAGGCGGGAACGAGCAGTACTTC; CDR3aa: CASSGGGNEQYF
abundance: few; d_gene: TRBD1; j_gene: TRBJ2-2; v_gene: TRBV4-3; CDR3nt: TGCGCCAGCAGCCTCGGACAGGGAGAGCTGTTTTTT; CDR3aa: CASSLGQGELFF
abundance: NA; d_gene: NA; j_gene: TRBJ2-2; v_gene: TRBV5-1; CDR3nt: TGCGCCAGCAGCTTGGGACAGCTCGACACCGGGGAGCTGTTTTTT; CDR3aa: CASSLGQLDTGELFF
abundance: NA; d_gene: TRBD1; j_gene: TRBJ2-1; v_gene: TRBV5-1; CDR3nt: TGCGCCAGCAGCCGAGGGGACAGTACCAATGAGCAGTTCTTC; CDR3aa: CASSRGDSTNEQFF
abundance: NA; d_gene: TRBD2; j_gene: TRBJ2-6; v_gene: TRBV5-1; CDR3nt: TGCACCAGCAGCTTGCCTTCTAGCGGGGGATCTGGGGCCAACGTCCTGACTTTC; CDR3aa: CTSSLPSSGGSGANVLTF
abundance: NA; d_gene: TRBD1; j_gene: TRBJ1-5; v_gene: TRBV7-2; CDR3nt: TGTGCCAGCAGCTCAGGGGGCAGGTCCCAGCATTTT; CDR3aa: CASSSGGRSQHF
abundance: NA; d_gene: NA; j_gene: TRBJ1-4; v_gene: TRBV6-5; CDR3nt: TGTGCCAGCAGTCCGAAAATCCTATTTAATGAAAAACTGTTTTTT; CDR3aa: CASSPKILFNEKLFF
abundance: NA; d_gene: NA; j_gene: TRBJ2-3; v_gene: TRBV30; CDR3nt: TGTGCCTGGAGTCCAATCACAGATACGCAGTATTTT; CDR3aa: CAWSPITDTQYF
abundance: NA; d_gene: NA; j_gene: TRBJ1-2; v_gene: TRBV29-1; CDR3nt: TGCAGCGTTGTATTTGGGCTATACTCTTATGGCTACACCTTC; CDR3aa: CSVVFGLYSYGYTF
abundance: few; d_gene: NA; j_gene: TRBJ2-7; v_gene: TRBV5-1; CDR3nt: TGCGCCAGCAGCCAGGACAACTACGAGCAGTACTTC; CDR3aa: CASSQDNYEQYF
abundance: NA; d_gene: TRBD1; j_gene: TRBJ2-7; v_gene: TRBV5-1; CDR3nt: TGCGCCAGCAGCTTGACAGGGGGCAACTACGAGCAGTACTTC; CDR3aa: CASSLTGGNYEQYF
abundance: once; d_gene: TRBD1; j_gene: TRBJ1-5; v_gene: TRBV7-9; CDR3nt: TGTGCCAGCAGCTTAGCAGGGGGCATCAGCCAGCCCCAGCATTTT; CDR3aa: CASSLAGGISQPQHF
abundance: medium-sized; d_gene: NA; j_gene: TRBJ2-5; v_gene: TRBV18; CDR3nt: TGTGCCAGCTCACCACGGTTAGAGGAGACCCAGTACTTC; CDR3aa: CASSPRLEETQYF
abundance: NA; d_gene: NA; j_gene: TRBJ1-6; v_gene: TRBV10-3; CDR3nt: TGTGCCATTTCACTCGACAGGCGGACGTCACCCCTCCACTTT; CDR3aa: CAISLDRRTSPLHF
abundance: NA; d_gene: NA; j_gene: TRBJ2-3; v_gene: TRBV29-1; CDR3nt: TGCAGCGTTGGGCAGGGTGGAGATACGCAGTATTTT; CDR3aa: CSVGQGGDTQYF
abundance: NA; d_gene: NA; j_gene: TRBJ2-7; v_gene: TRBV2; CDR3nt: TGTGCCAGCTCTCAGGAGGGCTACGAGCAGTACTTC; CDR3aa: CASSQEGYEQYF
abundance: NA; d_gene: NA; j_gene: TRBJ1-5; v_gene: TRBV7-9; CDR3nt: TGTGCCAGCAGCGCGACAGGAGGTAATCAGCCCCAGCATTTT; CDR3aa: CASSATGGNQPQHF
abundance: NA; d_gene: TRBD2; j_gene: TRBJ2-3; v_gene: TRBV4-2; CDR3nt: TGTGCCAGCAGCCCAACCCCGGGACTAGCGGGCACAGATACGCAGTATTTT; CDR3aa: CASSPTPGLAGTDTQYF
abundance: NA; d_gene: NA; j_gene: TRBJ2-5; v_gene: TRBV5-4; CDR3nt: TGTGCCAGCAGCCCCTGGACTCTCCAAGAGACCCAGTACTTC; CDR3aa: CASSPWTLQETQYF
abundance: NA; d_gene: NA; j_gene: TRBJ1-6; v_gene: TRBV7-6; CDR3nt: TGTGCCAGCAGCTTAGTTCCGGGGTTGAATTCACCCCTCCACTTT; CDR3aa: CASSLVPGLNSPLHF
abundance: few; d_gene: NA; j_gene: TRBJ2-6; v_gene: TRBV19; CDR3nt: TGTGCCAGTGGCGTTCGGGGGGCAGGGGAATGTGGGGCCAACGTCCTGACTTTC; CDR3aa: CASGVRGAGECGANVLTF
abundance: NA; d_gene: NA; j_gene: TRBJ2-5; v_gene: TRBV5-1; CDR3nt: TGCGCCAGCAGCCAGACTCCCCAGGAGACCCAGTACTTC; CDR3aa: CASSQTPQETQYF